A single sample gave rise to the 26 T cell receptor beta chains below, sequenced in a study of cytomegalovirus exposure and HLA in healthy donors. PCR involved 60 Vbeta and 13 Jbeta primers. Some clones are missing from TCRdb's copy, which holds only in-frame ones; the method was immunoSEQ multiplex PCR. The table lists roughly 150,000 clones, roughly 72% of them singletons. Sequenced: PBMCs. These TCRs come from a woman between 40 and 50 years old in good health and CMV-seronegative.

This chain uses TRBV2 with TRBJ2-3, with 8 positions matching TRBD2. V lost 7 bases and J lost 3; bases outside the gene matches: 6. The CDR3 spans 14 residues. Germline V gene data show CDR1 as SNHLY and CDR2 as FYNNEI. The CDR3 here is CASTGTSRTDTQYF. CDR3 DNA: TGTGCCAGCACCGGGACTAGTCGTACAGATACGCAGTATTTT.

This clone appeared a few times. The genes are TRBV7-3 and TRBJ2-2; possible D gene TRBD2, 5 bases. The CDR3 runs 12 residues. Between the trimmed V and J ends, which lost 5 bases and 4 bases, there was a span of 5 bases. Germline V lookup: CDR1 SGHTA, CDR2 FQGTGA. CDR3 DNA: TGTGCCAGCAGCGGAGGCACCGGGGAGCTGTTTTTT. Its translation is CASSGGTGELFF. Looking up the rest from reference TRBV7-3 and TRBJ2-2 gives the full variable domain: GAGVSQTPSNKVTEKGKYVELRCDPISGHTALYWYRQSLGQGPEFLIYFQGTGAADDSGLPNDRFFAVRPEGSVSTLKIQRTERGDSAVYLCASSGGTGELFFGEGSRLTVL.

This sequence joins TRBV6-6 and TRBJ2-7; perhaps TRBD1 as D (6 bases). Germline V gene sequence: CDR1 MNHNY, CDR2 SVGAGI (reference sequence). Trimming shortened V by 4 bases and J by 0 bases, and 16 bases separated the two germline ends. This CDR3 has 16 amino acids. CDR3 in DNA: TGTGCCAGCAGTTCCCGGCCCCGGGACACCTCCTACGAGCAGTACTTC. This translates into CASSSRPRDTSYEQYF.

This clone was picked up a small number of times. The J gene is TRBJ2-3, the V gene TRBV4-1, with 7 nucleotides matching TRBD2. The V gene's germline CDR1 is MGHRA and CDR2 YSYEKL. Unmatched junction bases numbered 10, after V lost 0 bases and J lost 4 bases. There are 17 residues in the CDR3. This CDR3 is CASSQDGAGVPPDTQYF. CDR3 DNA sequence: TGCGCCAGCAGCCAAGATGGGGCGGGAGTCCCCCCAGATACGCAGTATTTT.

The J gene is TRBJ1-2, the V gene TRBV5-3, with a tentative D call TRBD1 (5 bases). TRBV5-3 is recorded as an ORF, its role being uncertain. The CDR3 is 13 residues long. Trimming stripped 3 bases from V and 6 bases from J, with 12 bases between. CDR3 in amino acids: CARSYTGHHGYTF. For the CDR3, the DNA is TGTGCCAGAAGCTACACAGGACATCATGGCTACACCTTC.

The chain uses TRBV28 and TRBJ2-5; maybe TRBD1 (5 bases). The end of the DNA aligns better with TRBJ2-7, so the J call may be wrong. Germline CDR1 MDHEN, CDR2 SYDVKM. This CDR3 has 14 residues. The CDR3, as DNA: TGTGCCAGCAGCCTCACAGGATACTCCTACGAGCAGTACTTC. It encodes CASSLTGYSYEQYF.

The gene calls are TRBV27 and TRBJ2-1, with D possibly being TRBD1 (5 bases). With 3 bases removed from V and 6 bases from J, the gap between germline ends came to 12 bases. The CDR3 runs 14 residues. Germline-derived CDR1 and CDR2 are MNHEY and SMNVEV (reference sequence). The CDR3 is CASSFFIRGNEQFF. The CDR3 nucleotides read TGTGCCAGCAGTTTCTTCATAAGGGGCAATGAGCAGTTCTTC.

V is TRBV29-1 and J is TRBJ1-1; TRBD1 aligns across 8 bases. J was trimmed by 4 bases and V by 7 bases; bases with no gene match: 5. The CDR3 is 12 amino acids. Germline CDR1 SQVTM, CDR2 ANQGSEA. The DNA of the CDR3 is TGCAGCGGACAAGACAGGGGCACTGAAGCTTTCTTT. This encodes CSGQDRGTEAFF.

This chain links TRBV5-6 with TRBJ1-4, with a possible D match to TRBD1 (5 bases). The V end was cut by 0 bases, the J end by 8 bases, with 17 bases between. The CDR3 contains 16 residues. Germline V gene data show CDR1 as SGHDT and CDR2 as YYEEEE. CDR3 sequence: CASSLEVTRGGEKLFF. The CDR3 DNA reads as TGTGCCAGCAGCTTGGAGGTAACCCGCGGGGGAGAAAAACTGTTTTTT.

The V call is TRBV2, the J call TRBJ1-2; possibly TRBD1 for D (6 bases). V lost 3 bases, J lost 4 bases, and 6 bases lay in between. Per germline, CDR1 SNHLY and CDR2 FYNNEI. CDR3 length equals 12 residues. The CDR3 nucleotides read TGTGCCAGCAGTGAGGACAGCTATGGCTACACCTTC. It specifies CASSEDSYGYTF.

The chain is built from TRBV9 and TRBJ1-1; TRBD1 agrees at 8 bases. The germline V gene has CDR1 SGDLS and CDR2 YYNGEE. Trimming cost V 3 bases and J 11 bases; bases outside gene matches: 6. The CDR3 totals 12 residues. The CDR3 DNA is TGTGCCAGCAGCGGCCAGGGGGCGCAGGCTTTCTTT. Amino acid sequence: CASSGQGAQAFF.

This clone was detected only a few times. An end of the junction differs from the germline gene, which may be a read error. CDR3: CSFDGARRNEQFF. Here the CDR3 DNA reads TGCAGCTTTGATGGGGCCCGACGGAATGAGCAGTTCTTC. This sequence joins TRBV29-1 and TRBJ2-1; D is perhaps TRBD1 (5 bases). The germline V gene has CDR1 SQVTM and CDR2 ANQGSEA. This CDR3 comprises 13 residues.

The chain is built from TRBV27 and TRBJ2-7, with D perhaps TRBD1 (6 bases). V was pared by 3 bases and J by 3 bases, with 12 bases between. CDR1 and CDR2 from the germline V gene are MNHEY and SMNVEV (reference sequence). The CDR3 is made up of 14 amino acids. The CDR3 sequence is CASSFLGQNYEQYF. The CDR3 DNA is TGTGCCAGCAGTTTCTTGGGACAAAACTACGAGCAGTACTTC.

The CDR3 nucleotides are TGTGCCAGCAGCCCTATTCAGGTGGTGACAGATACGCAGTATTTT. Its protein product is CASSPIQVVTDTQYF. The V call is TRBV9, the J call TRBJ2-3; D call uncertain. CDR3 length equals 15 residues. Germline V gene data show CDR1 as SGDLS and CDR2 as YYNGEE. V lost 4 bases and J lost 3, with 15 bases in between.

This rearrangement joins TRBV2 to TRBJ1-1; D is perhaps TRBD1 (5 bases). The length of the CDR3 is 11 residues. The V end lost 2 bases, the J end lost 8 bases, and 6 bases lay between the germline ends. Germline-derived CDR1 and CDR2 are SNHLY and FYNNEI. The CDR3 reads CASSERGEAFF. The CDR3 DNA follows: TGTGCCAGCAGTGAAAGGGGAGAAGCTTTCTTT.

As DNA, the CDR3 is TGTGCCAGCAGGGACAGGGGGATAGATACGCAGTATTTT. Its translation is CASRDRGIDTQYF. This chain connects TRBV6-1 to TRBJ2-3; 10 nucleotides line up with TRBD1. The CDR3 contains 13 residues. Germline lookup yields CDR1 MNHNS and CDR2 SASEGT. Germline trimming cut 6 bases from V and 5 bases from J; bases unmatched to any gene: 2.

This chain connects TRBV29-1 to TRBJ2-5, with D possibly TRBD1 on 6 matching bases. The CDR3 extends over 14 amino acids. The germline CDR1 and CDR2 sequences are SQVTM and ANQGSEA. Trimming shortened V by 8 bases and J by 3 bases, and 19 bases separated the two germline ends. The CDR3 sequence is CSPLRAGEKETQYF. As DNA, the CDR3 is TGCAGCCCCTTGAGGGCAGGGGAGAAAGAGACCCAGTACTTC.

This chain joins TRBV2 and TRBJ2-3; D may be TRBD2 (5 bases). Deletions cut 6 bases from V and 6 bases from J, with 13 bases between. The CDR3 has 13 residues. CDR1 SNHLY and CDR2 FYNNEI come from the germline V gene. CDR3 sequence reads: CASRASLMDTQYF. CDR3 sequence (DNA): TGTGCCAGCAGGGCTAGCCTTATGGATACGCAGTATTTT.

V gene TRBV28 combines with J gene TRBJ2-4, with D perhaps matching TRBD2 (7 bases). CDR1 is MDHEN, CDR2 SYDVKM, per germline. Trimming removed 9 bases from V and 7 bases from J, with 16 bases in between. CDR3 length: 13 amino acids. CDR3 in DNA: TGTGCCAGTTCCCAGGGAGGGGGTAACATTCAGTACTTC. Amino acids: CASSQGGGNIQYF.

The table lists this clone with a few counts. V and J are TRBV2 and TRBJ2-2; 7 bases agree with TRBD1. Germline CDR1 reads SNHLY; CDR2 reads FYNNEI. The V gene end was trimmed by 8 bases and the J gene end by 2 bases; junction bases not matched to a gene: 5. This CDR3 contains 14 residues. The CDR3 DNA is TGTGCCAGCTGCCGGGACAGCAACACCGGGGAGCTGTTTTTT. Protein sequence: CASCRDSNTGELFF.

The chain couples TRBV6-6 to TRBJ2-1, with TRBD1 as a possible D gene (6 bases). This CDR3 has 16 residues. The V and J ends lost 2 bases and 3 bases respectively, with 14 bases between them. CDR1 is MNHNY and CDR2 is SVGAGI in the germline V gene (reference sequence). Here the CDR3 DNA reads TGTGCCAGCAGTTACGCTCAGGACAGAGTCTACAATGAGCAGTTCTTC. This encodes CASSYAQDRVYNEQFF.

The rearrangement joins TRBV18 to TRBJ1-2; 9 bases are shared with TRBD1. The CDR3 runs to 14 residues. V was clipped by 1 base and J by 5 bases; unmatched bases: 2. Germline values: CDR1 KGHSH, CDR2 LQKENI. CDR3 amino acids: CASSPQDRGYGYTF. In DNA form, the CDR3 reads TGTGCCAGCTCACCACAGGACAGGGGTTATGGCTACACCTTC.

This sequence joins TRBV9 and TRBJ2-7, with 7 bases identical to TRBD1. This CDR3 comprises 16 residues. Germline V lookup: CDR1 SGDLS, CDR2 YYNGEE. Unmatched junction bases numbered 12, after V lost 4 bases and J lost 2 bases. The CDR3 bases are TGTGCCAGCAGCCCCAACAGGGGTGGGAAAACCTACGAGCAGTACTTC. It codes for CASSPNRGGKTYEQYF. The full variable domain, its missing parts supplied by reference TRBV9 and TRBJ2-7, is DSGVTQTPKHLITATGQRVTLRCSPRSGDLSVYWYQQSLDQGLQFLIQYYNGEERAKGNILERFSAQQFPDLHSELNLSSLELGDSALYFCASSPNRGGKTYEQYFGPGTRLTVT.

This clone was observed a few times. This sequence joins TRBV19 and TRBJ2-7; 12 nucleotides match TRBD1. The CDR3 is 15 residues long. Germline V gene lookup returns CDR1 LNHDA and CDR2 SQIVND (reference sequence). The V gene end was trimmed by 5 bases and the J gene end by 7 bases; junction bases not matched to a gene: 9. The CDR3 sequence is CASSHPGQGAEEQYF. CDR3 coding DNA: TGTGCCAGTAGTCATCCGGGACAGGGGGCGGAAGAGCAGTACTTC. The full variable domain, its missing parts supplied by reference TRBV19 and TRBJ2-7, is DGGITQSPKYLFRKEGQNVTLSCEQNLNHDAMYWYRQDPGQGLRLIYYSQIVNDFQKGDIAEGYSVSREKKESFPLTVTSAQKNPTAFYLCASSHPGQGAEEQYFGPGTRLTVT.

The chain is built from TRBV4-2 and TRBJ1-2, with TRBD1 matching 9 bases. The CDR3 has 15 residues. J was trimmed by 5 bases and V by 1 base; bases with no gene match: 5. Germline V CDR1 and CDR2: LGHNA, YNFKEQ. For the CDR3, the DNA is TGTGCCAGCAGCCAAGGAATGGGACAGGGATATGGCTACACCTTC. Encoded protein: CASSQGMGQGYGYTF.

The CDR3 is CASSFDSPYSNQPQHF. CDR3 coding DNA: TGTGCCAGCAGTTTTGACAGCCCCTATAGCAATCAGCCCCAGCATTTT. The rearrangement uses TRBV5-4 and TRBJ1-5; D perhaps matches TRBD1 (5 bases). This CDR3 contains 16 residues. V was pared by 5 bases and J by 0 bases, with 15 bases between. The germline V gene has CDR1 SGHNT and CDR2 YYREEE (reference sequence).